The sequence of this T cell receptor (delta chain) was determined in a study of γδ T cells in repeated Plasmodium falciparum infection (dated by TCRdb to the early 2020s). In terms of the full investigation: In the natural-infection arm, Malian children exposed to intense seasonal malaria transmission were enrolled and compared against age and gender matched Australian children. Samples from controlled-infection subjects were taken at baseline, just before selected infections, and 21 days after each infection. The study looked at how repeated Plasmodium falciparum infection shapes the human gammadelta T cell repertoire, using both natural infection in Mali and controlled human malaria infection. Malian gammadelta TCR repertoires were analysed cross-sectionally in periods with no transmission and longitudinally across episodes of acute febrile malaria. Four controlled human malaria infections were administered to a few malaria-naive U.S. adults over 644 days by bites from P. falciparum NF54-infected Anopheles stephensi mosquitoes. The paper as a whole reports these results and caveats: The Malian cohort came from a small rural village of predominantly one ethnic group, limiting generalizability. Analysis of inter-individual variability in gammadelta T cell responses was limited by the small size of the controlled-infection cohort. Waves of new clonotype selection in Vdelta2-negative, largely Vdelta1+, gammadelta TCR repertoires appeared to be driven by repeated controlled infections. A highly stable polyclonal repertoire over time and infection, with many inter-individual overlapping TCRgamma sequences, was shown by Vgamma9/Vdelta2+ TCR repertoires. Compared with the repertoires of Australian children, the Vdelta2-negative gammadelta TCR repertoires of Malian children appeared more clonally expanded, less diverse and less shared.

Taken from cysteine to phenylalanine, the CDR3 has 15 residues. Only the CDR3 part of the read is kept: 45 bases, read in frame from the first base. For CDR1 and CDR2, the germline V gene (reference sequence) lists TVYSNPD and GDNSRS. The library was built by means of multiplex PCR. Sequencing was carried out with an Illumina MiSeq. Both TCR gamma (TRG) and TCR delta (TRD) chains were sequenced from each sorted gammadelta T cell sample. The paper's data handling went like this. Clonotype tree plots, accumulated frequency of the top 20 clonotypes, diversity index (DI) and D75 metrics were included in the repertoire analyses. TCRdb processed the public reads again with the CATT caller, after which rows with matching DNA were combined. The V and J calls were not made by the authors but by TCRdb's processing. The sample records about 51,000 delta-chain clones, about 1.9% of which are singletons. Clones ranked in the top ten supply approximately 25% of the sample.

For bulk TCR repertoire analysis, Vgamma9/Vdelta2+ and Vdelta2-negative gammadelta T cell populations were isolated by flow sorting from peripheral blood mononuclear cells. This clone was counted ten times or more. Its target antigen remains unknown. TCRdb's protein for this DNA is that of a much larger clone and differs from the translation at residue 14, likely a read error; the protein shown is the DNA translation. The sample comprised gamma-delta T cells from blood. The rearrangement combines TRDV3 with TRDJ1, with 10 junctional bases fitting TRDD3. This receptor was obtained from a pool of human donors (malaria-infected and uninfected, not separated). The CDR3 reads as follows: CAFRGYWGIPDKLTF. The sequence in DNA is TGTGCCTTTCGAGGTTACTGGGGGATTCCCGATAAACTCACCTTT.